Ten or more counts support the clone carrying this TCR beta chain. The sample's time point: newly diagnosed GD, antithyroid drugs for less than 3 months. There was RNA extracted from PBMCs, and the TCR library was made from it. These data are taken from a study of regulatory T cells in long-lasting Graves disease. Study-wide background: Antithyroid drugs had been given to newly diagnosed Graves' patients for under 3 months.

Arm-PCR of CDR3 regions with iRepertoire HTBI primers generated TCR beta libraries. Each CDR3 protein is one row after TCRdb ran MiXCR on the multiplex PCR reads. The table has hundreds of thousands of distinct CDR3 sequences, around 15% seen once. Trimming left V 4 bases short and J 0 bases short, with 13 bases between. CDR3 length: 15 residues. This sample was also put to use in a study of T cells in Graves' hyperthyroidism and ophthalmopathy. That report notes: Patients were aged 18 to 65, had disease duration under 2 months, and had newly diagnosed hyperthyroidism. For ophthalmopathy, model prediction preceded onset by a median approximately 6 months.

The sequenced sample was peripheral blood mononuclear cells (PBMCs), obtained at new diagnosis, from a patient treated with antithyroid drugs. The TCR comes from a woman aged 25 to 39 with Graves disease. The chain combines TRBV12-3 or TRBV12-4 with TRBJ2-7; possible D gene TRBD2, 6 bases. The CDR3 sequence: CASSWRGLSSYEQYF. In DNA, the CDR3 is TGTGCCAGCAGTTGGAGGGGCCTAAGCTCCTACGAGCAGTACTTC.